What follows are 15 T cell receptor beta chains derived from one specimen sequenced in a study of radiotherapy plus CTLA-4 blockade in lung cancer. Produced via immunoSEQ multiplex PCR; TCRdb's table is partial and in-frame only. The top ten hold 3% to 4% of the sample, which has over 40,000 clones, 82% seen once. The sequencing here drew on peripheral blood, taken from a patient treated with radiotherapy plus ipilimumab. The source of these receptors is a human donor with non-small cell lung cancer who had stable disease on radiotherapy plus ipilimumab.

This clone was picked up a small number of times. The chain couples TRBV5-4 to TRBJ1-1; D not resolved. Germline V lookup: CDR1 SGHNT, CDR2 YYREEE (reference sequence). The CDR3 runs 17 residues. The V end lost 3 bases, the J end lost 2 bases, and 20 bases lay between the germline ends. The CDR3 DNA reads TGTGCCAGCAGCTCTCTATCCACAGAATTTTTCAACACTGAAGCTTTCTTT. Its translation is CASSSLSTEFFNTEAFF.

The chain employs TRBV4-1 and TRBJ1-4, with D tentatively TRBD1 (6 bases). Trimming shortened V by 4 bases and J by 6 bases, and 21 bases separated the two germline ends. The CDR3 sequence is 17 residues long. CDR1 and CDR2 from the germline V gene are MGHRA and YSYEKL. The CDR3 is CASSRDGTSGADEKLFF. The CDR3 DNA follows: TGCGCCAGCAGCCGCGACGGGACATCGGGCGCGGATGAAAAACTGTTTTTT.

The CDR3 nucleotides are TGTGCCAGCAGTTTCGCCCTTGGACTTCTTAGCACAGATACGCAGTATTTT. Translation: CASSFALGLLSTDTQYF. The chain couples TRBV28 to TRBJ2-3; TRBD2 might be the D (5 bases). The germline V and J ends were trimmed by 3 bases and 0 bases, with 16 bases remaining between them. The CDR3 is 17 residues long. Germline V gene sequence: CDR1 MDHEN, CDR2 SYDVKM.

The chain combines TRBV19 with TRBJ2-7; 7 bases line up with TRBD1. The V gene end was trimmed by 3 bases and the J gene end by 5 bases; junction bases not matched to a gene: 19. CDR1 LNHDA and CDR2 SQIVND come from the germline V gene (reference sequence). This CDR3 has 18 residues. CDR3 DNA sequence: TGTGCCAGTAGTATGAGTTGGCACAGGGGACCAAAGAGCCACGAGCAGTACTTC. Protein sequence: CASSMSWHRGPKSHEQYF.

The V and J genes are TRBV6-5 and TRBJ1-1, with D possibly matching TRBD1 (6 bases). CDR3 length equals 13 residues. Trimming took off 5 bases at V and 4 bases at J, with 11 bases between the two ends. Germline V gene sequence: CDR1 MNHEY, CDR2 SVGAGI. CDR3 region: CASSKQGFTEAFF. For the CDR3, the DNA is TGTGCCAGCAGTAAACAGGGTTTCACTGAAGCTTTCTTT.

The CDR3: CASSSEGADTQYF. For the CDR3, the DNA is TGTGCCAGCAGCTCAGAAGGGGCAGATACGCAGTATTTT. This chain connects TRBV7-3 to TRBJ2-3, with a tentative D call TRBD1 (5 bases). CDR3 length: 13 residues. The ends were cut back, 4 bases at V and 4 bases at J, with 9 bases in the middle. Germline CDR1 SGHTA, CDR2 FQGTGA.

The chain combines TRBV20-1 with TRBJ1-1; D possibly corresponds to TRBD1 (5 bases). The CDR3 is made up of 11 amino acids. The germline V gene has CDR1 DFQATT and CDR2 SNEGSKA (reference sequence). CDR3 amino acids: CRGLRQNEAFF. DNA for the CDR3: TGCAGGGGTCTTAGACAGAACGAAGCTTTCTTT.

DNA for the CDR3: TGTGCCAGCAGTGAAGGGAGGGAAAGTTCCATATATTTT. Translation gives CASSEGRESSIYF. This chain uses TRBV2 with TRBJ1-3; D is unclear. The germline gives CDR1 SNHLY, CDR2 FYNNEI. The CDR3 contains 13 residues. V was clipped by 1 base and J by 11 bases, with 12 bases between them.

The V gene is TRBV28, the J gene TRBJ1-5; D is perhaps TRBD1 (5 bases). This CDR3 has 18 residues. V was pared by 8 bases and J by 0 bases, with 23 bases between. The germline gives CDR1 MDHEN, CDR2 SYDVKM. This chain's CDR3 is CASDGHLRISDSNQPQHF. The CDR3 nucleotides read TGTGCCAGCGACGGACACCTCAGGATCTCGGATAGCAATCAGCCCCAGCATTTT. Variable domain in full (rest from reference TRBV28 and TRBJ1-5): DVKVTQSSRYLVKRTGEKVFLECVQDMDHENMFWYRQDPGLGLRLIYFSYDVKMKEKGDIPEGYSVSREKKERFSLILESASTNQTSMYLCASDGHLRISDSNQPQHFGDGTRLSIL.

The chain couples TRBV18 to TRBJ2-1; TRBD2 agrees at 7 bases. Trimming removed 2 bases from V and 6 bases from J; junction bases left unmatched: 10. CDR1 and CDR2 from the germline V gene are KGHSH and LQKENI. The CDR3 consists of 16 residues. CDR3 residues: CASSPIAAGEPNEQFF. CDR3 DNA sequence: TGTGCCAGCTCACCAATAGCTGCGGGAGAACCCAATGAGCAGTTCTTC.

This chain uses TRBV5-5 with TRBJ2-1, with 14 bases aligning to TRBD2. V lost 4 bases and J lost 8; bases outside the gene matches: 5. The CDR3 has 15 amino acids. CDR1 and CDR2 (germline): SGHKS, YYEKEE (reference sequence). CDR3 in amino acids: CASSGAGLAGDEQFF. For the CDR3, the DNA is TGTGCCAGCAGCGGGGCGGGACTAGCGGGGGATGAGCAGTTCTTC.

The chain joins TRBV19 to TRBJ2-1, with D perhaps matching TRBD1 (6 bases). This CDR3 region has 15 residues. Germline CDR1 LNHDA, CDR2 SQIVND (reference sequence). Trimming removed 6 bases at V and 5 bases at J, with 17 bases between. CDR3 DNA: TGTGCCAGTAGAATGACCGCAGGGGCTAACAATGAGCAGTTCTTC. It codes for CASRMTAGANNEQFF.

The chain has TRBV7-2 and TRBJ1-1, with D possibly being TRBD1 (5 bases). The CDR3 length is 17 residues. Germline V CDR1 and CDR2: SGHTA, FQGNSA. Trimming cost V 1 base and J 1 base, with 16 bases left between them. CDR3 sequence: CASSLGTRAGWNTEAFF. CDR3 nucleotides: TGTGCCAGCAGCTTAGGGACCAGGGCCGGCTGGAACACTGAAGCTTTCTTT.

CDR3 DNA: TGTGCCTTCACCATGTTCGGGGGGGTAGGGGAAAAACTGTTTTTT. This translates into CAFTMFGGVGEKLFF. The chain is built from TRBV30 and TRBJ1-4; weak D call: TRBD1 (5 bases). Trimming took off 7 bases at V and 8 bases at J, with 23 bases between the two ends. The CDR3 has 15 amino acids. Germline V CDR1 and CDR2: GTSNPN, SVGIG (reference sequence).

V and J are TRBV7-9 and TRBJ1-3; D remains ambiguous. CDR3 size: 12 residues. Germline V gene lookup returns CDR1 SEHNR and CDR2 FQNEAQ (reference sequence). The V gene lost 8 bases and the J gene lost 5 bases, with 10 bases spanning the gap. The CDR3 protein is CASLADRNTIYF. Here the CDR3 DNA reads TGTGCCAGCTTAGCGGATAGAAACACCATATATTTT.